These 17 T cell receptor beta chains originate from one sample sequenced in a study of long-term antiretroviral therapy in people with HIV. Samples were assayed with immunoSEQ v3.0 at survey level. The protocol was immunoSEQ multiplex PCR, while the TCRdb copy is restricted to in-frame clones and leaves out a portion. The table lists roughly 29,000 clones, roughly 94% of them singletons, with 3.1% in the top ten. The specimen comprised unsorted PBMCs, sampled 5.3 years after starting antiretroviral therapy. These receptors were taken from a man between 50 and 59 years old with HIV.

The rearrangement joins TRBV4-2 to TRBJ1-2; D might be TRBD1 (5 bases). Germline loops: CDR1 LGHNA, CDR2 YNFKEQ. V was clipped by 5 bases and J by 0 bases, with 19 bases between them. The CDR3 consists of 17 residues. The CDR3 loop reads CASSYQAGAQANYGYTF. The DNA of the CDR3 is TGTGCCAGCAGCTACCAAGCTGGGGCGCAAGCTAACTATGGCTACACCTTC.

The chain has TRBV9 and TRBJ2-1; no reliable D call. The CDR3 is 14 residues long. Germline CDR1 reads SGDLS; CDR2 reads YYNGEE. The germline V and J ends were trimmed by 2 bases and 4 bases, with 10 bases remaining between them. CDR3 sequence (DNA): TGTGCCAGCAGCGTGGATGCCCTATACAATGAGCAGTTCTTC. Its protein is CASSVDALYNEQFF.

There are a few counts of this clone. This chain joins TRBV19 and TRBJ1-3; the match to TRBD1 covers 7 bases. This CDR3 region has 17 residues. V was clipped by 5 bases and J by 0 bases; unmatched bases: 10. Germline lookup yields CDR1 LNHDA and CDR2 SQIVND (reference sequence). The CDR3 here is CASSLRPGQRSGNTIYF. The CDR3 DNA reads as TGTGCCAGTAGTCTTAGACCGGGACAGCGCTCTGGAAACACCATATATTTT.

The CDR3 sequence is CASTGFLHTQYF. The DNA of the CDR3 is TGTGCCAGCACGGGCTTTCTCCATACGCAGTATTTT. The V gene is TRBV7-9, the J gene TRBJ2-3; D remains ambiguous. V was cut by 7 bases and J by 7 bases, with 12 bases left in between. The CDR3 loop spans 12 amino acids. Germline V gene lookup returns CDR1 SEHNR and CDR2 FQNEAQ (reference sequence). Full variable domain (remainder filled in from reference TRBV7-9 and TRBJ2-3): DTGVSQNPRHKITKRGQNVTFRCDPISEHNRLYWYRQTLGQGPEFLTYFQNEAQLEKSRLLSDRFSAERPKGSFSTLEIQRTEQGDSAMYLCASTGFLHTQYFGPGTRLTVL.

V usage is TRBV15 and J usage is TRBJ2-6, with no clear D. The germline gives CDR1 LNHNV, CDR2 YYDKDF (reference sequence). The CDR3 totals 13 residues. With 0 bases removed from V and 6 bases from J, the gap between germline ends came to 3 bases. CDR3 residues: CATSRDQANVLTF. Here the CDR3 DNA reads TGTGCCACCAGCAGAGATCAGGCCAACGTCCTGACTTTC.

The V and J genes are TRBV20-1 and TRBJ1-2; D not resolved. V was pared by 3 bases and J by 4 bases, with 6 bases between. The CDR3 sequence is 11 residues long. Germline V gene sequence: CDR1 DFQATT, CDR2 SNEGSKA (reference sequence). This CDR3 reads CSASGFYGYTF. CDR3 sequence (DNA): TGCAGTGCTAGTGGGTTCTATGGCTACACCTTC.

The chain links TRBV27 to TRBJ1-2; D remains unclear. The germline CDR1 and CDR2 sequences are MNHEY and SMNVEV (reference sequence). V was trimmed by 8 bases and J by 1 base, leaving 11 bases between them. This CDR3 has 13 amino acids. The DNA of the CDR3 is TGTGCCAGCGCACACGGCGGTAACTATGGCTACACCTTC. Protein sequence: CASAHGGNYGYTF.

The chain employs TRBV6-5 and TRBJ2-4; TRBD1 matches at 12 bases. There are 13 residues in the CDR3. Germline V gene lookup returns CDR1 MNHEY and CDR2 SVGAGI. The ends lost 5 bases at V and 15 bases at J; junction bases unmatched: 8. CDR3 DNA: TGTGCCAGCAGTCCCGGGACAGGGGGCGGTTGGTACTTC. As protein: CASSPGTGGGWYF.

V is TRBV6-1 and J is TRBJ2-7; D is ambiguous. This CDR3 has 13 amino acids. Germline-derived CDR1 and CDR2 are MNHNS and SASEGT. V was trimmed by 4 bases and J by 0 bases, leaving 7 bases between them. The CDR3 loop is CASSAGASYEQYF. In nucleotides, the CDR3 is TGTGCCAGCAGTGCGGGCGCCTCCTACGAGCAGTACTTC.

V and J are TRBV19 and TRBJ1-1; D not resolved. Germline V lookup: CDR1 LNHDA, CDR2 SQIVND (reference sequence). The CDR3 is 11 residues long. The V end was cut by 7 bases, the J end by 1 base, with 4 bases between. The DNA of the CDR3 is TGTGCCAGTATAAGGAACACTGAAGCTTTCTTT. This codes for CASIRNTEAFF.

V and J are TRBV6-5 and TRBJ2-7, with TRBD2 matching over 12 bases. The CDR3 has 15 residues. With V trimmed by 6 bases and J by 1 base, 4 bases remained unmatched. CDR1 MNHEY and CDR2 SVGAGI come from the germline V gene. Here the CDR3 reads CASSRGTSGSYEQYF. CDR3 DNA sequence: TGTGCCAGCAGCCGAGGGACTAGCGGGTCCTACGAGCAGTACTTC.

The CDR3 sequence is CAWSLGSQETQYF. The CDR3 bases are TGTGCCTGGAGTCTCGGGAGCCAAGAGACCCAGTACTTC. J is TRBJ2-5 and V is TRBV30; the D gene is possibly TRBD2 (6 bases). Trimming shortened V by 2 bases and J by 1 base, and 8 bases separated the two germline ends. The CDR3 spans 13 residues. Germline V gives CDR1 GTSNPN, CDR2 SVGIG (reference sequence).

CDR3 nucleotide sequence: TGCGCCAGCAGCCACCGGGACAGTAGCAATCAGCCCCAGCATTTT. Encoded protein: CASSHRDSSNQPQHF. V gene TRBV4-1 combines with J gene TRBJ1-5; 7 bases fit TRBD1. V gave up 3 bases and J gave up 0 bases; unmatched junction bases: 2. This CDR3 is 15 amino acids long. Germline CDR1 reads MGHRA; CDR2 reads YSYEKL.

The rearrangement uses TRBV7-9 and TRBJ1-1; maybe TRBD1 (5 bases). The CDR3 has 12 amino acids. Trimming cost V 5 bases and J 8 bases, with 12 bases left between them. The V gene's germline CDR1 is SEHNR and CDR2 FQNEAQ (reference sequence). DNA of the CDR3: TGTGCCAGCAGCGCTGGACAAAGCGAAGCTTTCTTT. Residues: CASSAGQSEAFF.

The CDR3 nucleotides read TGTGCCAGCAGCTTAGGGCGGGGGCCCTCCTACAATGAGCAGTTCTTC. It yields the protein CASSLGRGPSYNEQFF. The rearrangement joins TRBV7-9 to TRBJ2-1, with D tentatively TRBD2 (7 bases). This CDR3 has 16 amino acids. The germline V gene encodes CDR1 SEHNR and CDR2 FQNEAQ (reference sequence). Trimming took 1 base from V and 0 from J, leaving 10 bases between them.

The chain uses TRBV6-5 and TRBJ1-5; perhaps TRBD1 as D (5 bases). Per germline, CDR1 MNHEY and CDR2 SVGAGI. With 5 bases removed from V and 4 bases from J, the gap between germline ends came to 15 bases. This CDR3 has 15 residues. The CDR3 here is CASSPPGGRNQPQHF. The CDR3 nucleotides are TGTGCCAGCAGTCCCCCCGGGGGACGAAATCAGCCCCAGCATTTT.

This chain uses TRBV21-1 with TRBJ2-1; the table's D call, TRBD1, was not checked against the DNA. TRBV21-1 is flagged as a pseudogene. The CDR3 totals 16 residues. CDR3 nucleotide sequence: TGTGCCAGCAGCAGCCCTGGGGACAGCTCCTACAATGAGCAGTTCTTC. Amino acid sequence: CASSSPGDSSYNEQFF.